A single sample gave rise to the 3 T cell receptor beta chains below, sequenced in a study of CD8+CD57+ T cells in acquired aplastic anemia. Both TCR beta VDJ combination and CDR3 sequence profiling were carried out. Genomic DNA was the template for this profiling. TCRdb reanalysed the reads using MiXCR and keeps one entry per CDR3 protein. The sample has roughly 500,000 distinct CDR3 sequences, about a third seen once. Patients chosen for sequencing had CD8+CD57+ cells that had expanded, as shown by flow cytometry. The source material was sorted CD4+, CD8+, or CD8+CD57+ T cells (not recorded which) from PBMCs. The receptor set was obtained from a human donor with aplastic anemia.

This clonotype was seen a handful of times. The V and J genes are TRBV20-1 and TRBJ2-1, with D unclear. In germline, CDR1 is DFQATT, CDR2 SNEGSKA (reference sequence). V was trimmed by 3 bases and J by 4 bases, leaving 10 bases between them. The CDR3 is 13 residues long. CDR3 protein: CSASTSFYNEQFF. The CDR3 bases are TGCAGTGCTAGCACCTCATTTTACAATGAGCAGTTCTTC.

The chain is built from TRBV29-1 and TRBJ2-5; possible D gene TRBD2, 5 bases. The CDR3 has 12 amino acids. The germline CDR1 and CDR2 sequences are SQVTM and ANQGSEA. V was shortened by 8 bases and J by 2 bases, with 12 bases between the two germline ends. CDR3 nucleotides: TGCAGCTGGCGGGCAGCACAAGAGACCCAGTACTTC. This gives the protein CSWRAAQETQYF. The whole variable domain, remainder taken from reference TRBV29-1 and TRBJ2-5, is SAVISQKPSRDICQRGTSLTIQCQVDSQVTMMFWYRQQPGQSLTLIATANQGSEATYESGFVIDKFPISRPNLTFSTLTVSNMSPEDSSIYLCSWRAAQETQYFGPGTRLLVL.

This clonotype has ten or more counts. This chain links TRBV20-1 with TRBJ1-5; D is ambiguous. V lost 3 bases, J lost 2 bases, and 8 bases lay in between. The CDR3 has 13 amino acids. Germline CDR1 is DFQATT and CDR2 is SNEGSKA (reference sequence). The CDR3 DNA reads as TGCAGTGCTAGGAATACAGGCAATCAGCCCCAGCATTTT. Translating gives CSARNTGNQPQHF.